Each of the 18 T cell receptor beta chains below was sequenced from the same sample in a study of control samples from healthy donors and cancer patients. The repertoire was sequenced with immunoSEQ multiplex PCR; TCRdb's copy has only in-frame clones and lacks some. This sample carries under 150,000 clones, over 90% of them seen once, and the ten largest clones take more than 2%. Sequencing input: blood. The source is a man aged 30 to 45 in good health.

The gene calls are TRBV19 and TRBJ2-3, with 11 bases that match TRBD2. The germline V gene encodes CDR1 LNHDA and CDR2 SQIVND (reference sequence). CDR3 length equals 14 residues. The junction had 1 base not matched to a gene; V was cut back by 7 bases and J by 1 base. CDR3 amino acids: CASMTSGGTDTQYF. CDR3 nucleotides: TGTGCCAGTATGACTAGCGGGGGCACAGATACGCAGTATTTT. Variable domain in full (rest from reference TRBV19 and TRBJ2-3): DGGITQSPKYLFRKEGQNVTLSCEQNLNHDAMYWYRQDPGQGLRLIYYSQIVNDFQKGDIAEGYSVSREKKESFPLTVTSAQKNPTAFYLCASMTSGGTDTQYFGPGTRLTVL.

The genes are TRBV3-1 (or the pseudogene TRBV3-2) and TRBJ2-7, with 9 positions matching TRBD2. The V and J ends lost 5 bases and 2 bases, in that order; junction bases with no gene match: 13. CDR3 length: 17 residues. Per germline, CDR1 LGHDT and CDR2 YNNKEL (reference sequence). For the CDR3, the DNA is TGTGCCAGCAGCTCGCGTTCTAGCGGGGTCCCTACCTACGAGCAGTACTTC. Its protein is CASSSRSSGVPTYEQYF.

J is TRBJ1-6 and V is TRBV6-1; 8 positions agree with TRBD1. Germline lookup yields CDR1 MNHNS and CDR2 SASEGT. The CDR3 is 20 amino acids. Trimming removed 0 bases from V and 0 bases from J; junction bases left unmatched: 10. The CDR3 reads CASSEARPHRGSSYNSPLHF. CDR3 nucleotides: TGTGCCAGCAGTGAAGCGCGTCCCCACAGGGGGAGCTCCTATAATTCACCCCTCCACTTT.

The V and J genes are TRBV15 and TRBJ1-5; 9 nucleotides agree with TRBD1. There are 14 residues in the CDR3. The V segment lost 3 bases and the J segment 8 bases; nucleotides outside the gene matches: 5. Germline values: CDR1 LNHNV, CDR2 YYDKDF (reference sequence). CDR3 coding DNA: TGTGCCACCAGCAGGGGACAGGGCACGGAGCCCCAGCATTTT. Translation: CATSRGQGTEPQHF.

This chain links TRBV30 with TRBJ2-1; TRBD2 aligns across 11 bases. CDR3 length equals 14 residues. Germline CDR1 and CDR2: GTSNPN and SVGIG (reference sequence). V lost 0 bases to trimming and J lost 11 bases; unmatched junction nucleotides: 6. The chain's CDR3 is CAWSVGLAGGKQFF. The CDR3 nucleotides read TGTGCCTGGAGTGTCGGTCTAGCGGGGGGAAAGCAGTTCTTC.

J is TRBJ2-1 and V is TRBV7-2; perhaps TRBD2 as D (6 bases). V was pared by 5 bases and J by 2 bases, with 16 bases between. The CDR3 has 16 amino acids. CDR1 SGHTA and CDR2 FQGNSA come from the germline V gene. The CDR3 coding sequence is TGTGCCAGCAGCCCGAGGATGCGGGGAGCCTACAATGAGCAGTTCTTC. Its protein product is CASSPRMRGAYNEQFF. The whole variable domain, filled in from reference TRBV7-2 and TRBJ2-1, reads GAGVSQSPSNKVTEKGKDVELRCDPISGHTALYWYRQSLGQGLEFLIYFQGNSAPDKSGLPSDRFSAERTGGSVSTLTIQRTQQEDSAVYLCASSPRMRGAYNEQFFGPGTRLTVL.

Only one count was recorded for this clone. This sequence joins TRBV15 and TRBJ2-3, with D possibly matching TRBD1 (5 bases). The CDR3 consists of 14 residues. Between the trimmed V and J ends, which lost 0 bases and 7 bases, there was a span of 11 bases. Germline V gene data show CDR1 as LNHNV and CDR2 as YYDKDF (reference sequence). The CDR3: CATSRDRVGNTQYF. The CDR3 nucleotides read TGTGCCACCAGCAGAGACAGGGTGGGAAATACGCAGTATTTT.

CDR3 sequence: CASSIGEKGQPQHF. The CDR3 DNA is TGTGCCAGTAGTATAGGGGAAAAAGGTCAGCCCCAGCATTTT. The chain combines TRBV19 with TRBJ1-5; no clear D gene. This CDR3 comprises 14 residues. V was cut by 1 base and J by 6 bases, with 10 bases left in between. CDR1 is LNHDA and CDR2 is SQIVND in the germline V gene (reference sequence).

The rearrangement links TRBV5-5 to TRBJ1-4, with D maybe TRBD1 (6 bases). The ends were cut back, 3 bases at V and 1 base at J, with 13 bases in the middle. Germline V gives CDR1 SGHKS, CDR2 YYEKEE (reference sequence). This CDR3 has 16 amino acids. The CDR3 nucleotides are TGTGCCAGCAGCTCAGGGGTTTGGGGAACTAATGAAAAACTGTTTTTT. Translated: CASSSGVWGTNEKLFF. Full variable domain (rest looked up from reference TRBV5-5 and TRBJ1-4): DAGVTQSPTHLIKTRGQQVTLRCSPISGHKSVSWYQQVLGQGPQFIFQYYEKEERGRGNFPDRFSARQFPNYSSELNVNALLLGDSALYLCASSSGVWGTNEKLFFGSGTQLSVL.

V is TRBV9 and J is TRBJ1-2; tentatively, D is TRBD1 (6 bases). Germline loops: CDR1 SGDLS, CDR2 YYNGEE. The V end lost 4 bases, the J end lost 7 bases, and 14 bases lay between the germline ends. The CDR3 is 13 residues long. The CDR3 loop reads CASSPRQEAGYTF. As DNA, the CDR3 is TGTGCCAGCAGCCCCAGACAGGAAGCTGGCTACACCTTC. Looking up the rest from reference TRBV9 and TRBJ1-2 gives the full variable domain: DSGVTQTPKHLITATGQRVTLRCSPRSGDLSVYWYQQSLDQGLQFLIQYYNGEERAKGNILERFSAQQFPDLHSELNLSSLELGDSALYFCASSPRQEAGYTFGSGTRLTVV.

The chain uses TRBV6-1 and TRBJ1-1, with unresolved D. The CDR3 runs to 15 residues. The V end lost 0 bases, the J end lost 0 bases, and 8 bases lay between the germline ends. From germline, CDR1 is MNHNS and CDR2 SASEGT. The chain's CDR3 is CASSEAISLNTEAFF. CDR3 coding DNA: TGTGCCAGCAGTGAAGCTATAAGCTTGAACACTGAAGCTTTCTTT.

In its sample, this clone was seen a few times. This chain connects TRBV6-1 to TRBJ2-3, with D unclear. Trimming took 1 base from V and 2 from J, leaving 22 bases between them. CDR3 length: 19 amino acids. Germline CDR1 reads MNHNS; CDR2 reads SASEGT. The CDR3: CASSEGRSPQIGLTDTQYF. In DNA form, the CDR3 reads TGTGCCAGCAGTGAAGGTCGGTCCCCCCAAATTGGTCTCACAGATACGCAGTATTTT.

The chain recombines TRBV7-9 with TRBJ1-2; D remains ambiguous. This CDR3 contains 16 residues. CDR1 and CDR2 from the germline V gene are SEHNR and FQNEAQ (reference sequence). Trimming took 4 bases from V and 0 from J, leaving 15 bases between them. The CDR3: CASSSRRYSANYGYTF. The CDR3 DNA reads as TGTGCCAGCAGCTCAAGAAGGTACAGCGCTAACTATGGCTACACCTTC.

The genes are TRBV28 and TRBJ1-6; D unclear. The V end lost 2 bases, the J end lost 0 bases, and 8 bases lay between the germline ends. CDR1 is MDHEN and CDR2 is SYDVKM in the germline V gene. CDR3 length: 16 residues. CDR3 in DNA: TGTGCCAGCAGTTTAACCCAAAGCTCCTATAATTCACCCCTCCACTTT. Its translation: CASSLTQSSYNSPLHF.

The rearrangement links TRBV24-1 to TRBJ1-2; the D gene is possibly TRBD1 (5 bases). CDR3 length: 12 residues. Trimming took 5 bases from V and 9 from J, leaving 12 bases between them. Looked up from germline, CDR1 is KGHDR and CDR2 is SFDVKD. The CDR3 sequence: CATSVGGSSYTF. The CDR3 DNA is TGTGCCACCAGTGTGGGGGGTTCGAGCTACACCTTC.

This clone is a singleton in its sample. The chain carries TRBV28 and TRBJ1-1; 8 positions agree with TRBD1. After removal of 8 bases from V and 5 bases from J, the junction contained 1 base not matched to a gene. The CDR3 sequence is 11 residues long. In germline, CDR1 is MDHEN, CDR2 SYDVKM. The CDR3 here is CASWTGTEAFF. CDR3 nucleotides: TGTGCCAGCTGGACAGGGACTGAAGCTTTCTTT.

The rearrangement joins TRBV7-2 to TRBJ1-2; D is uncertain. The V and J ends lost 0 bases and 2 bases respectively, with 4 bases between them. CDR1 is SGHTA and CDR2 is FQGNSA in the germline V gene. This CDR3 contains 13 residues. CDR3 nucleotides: TGTGCCAGCAGCTTAGCAGCAAACTATGGCTACACCTTC. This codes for CASSLAANYGYTF.

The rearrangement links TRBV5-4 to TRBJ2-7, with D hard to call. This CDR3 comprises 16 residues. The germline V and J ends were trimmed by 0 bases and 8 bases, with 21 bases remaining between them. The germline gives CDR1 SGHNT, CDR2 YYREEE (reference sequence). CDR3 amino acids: CASSLEKSVLGLKQYF. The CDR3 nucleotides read TGTGCCAGCAGCTTGGAAAAGTCGGTTTTAGGTCTCAAGCAGTACTTC.